What follows is one T cell receptor beta chain and its context. Its antigen is as yet unknown. This sample was included in a study of blood T cells in healthy people across ages. Study conclusions and caveats: Naive and antigen-experienced cells were not separated, limiting conclusive comparison. Per-million-T-cell TCR beta diversity fell roughly linearly with age.

Researchers isolated at least 6 million PBMCs per sample. The use of a sample-barcoded 5' primer and a J-beta primer mix characterized a second PCR of roughly 7 to 12 cycles. MiXCR, run by TCRdb on the 5' RACE reads, gives a single entry per CDR3 protein. The data contain approximately 880,000 distinct CDR3 sequences, under 50% of them singletons. Trimming took 0 bases from V and 3 from J, leaving 14 bases between them. The CDR3 is 17 amino acids. CDR1 is LGHNA and CDR2 is YNFKEQ in the germline V gene. This TCR was sampled from a man between 25 and 39 years old in good health. Sequenced sample: blood. The genes are TRBV4-2 and TRBJ1-4; perhaps TRBD1 as D (6 bases). CDR3 sequence: CASSQDVGAQANEKLFF. As DNA, the CDR3 is TGTGCCAGCAGCCAAGATGTGGGGGCTCAGGCTAATGAAAAACTGTTTTTT.